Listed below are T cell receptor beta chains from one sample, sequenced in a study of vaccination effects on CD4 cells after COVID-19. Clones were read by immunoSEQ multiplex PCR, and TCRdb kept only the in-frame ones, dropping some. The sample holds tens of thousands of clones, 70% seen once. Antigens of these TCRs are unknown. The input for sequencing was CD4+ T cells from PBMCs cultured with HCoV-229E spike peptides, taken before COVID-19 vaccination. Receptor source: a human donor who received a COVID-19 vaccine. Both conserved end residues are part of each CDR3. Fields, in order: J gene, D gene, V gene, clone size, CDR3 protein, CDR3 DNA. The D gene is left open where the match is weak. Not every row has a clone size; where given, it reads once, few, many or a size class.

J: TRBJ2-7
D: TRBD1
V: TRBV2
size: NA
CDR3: CASSLQGDYEQYF
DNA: TGTGCCAGCAGCCTCCAGGGGGACTACGAGCAGTACTTC

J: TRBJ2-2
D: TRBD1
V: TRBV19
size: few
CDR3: CASRRDRDFGELFF
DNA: TGTGCCAGTAGGAGGGACAGGGATTTCGGGGAGCTGTTTTTT

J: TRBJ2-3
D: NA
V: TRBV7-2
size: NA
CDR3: CASSPGTDTQYF
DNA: TGTGCCAGCAGCCCGGGCACAGATACGCAGTATTTT

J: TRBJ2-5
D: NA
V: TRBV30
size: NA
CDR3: CAWSIQLGETQYF
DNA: TGTGCCTGGAGTATCCAGCTAGGCGAGACCCAGTACTTC

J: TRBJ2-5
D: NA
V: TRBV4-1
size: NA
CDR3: CASSARTTGEGTQYF
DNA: TGCGCCAGCAGCGCACGGACGACAGGGGAGGGGACCCAGTACTTC

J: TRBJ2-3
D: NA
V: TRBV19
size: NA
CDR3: CASSMGVTDTQYF
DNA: TGTGCCAGTAGTATGGGGGTCACAGATACGCAGTATTTT

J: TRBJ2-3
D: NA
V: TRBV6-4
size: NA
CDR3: CASTRRAGHTDTQYF
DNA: TGTGCCAGCACCCGACGGGCGGGCCACACAGATACGCAGTATTTT

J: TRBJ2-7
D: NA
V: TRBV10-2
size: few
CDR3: CASSEGGWESTYEQYF
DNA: TGCGCCAGCAGTGAAGGAGGTTGGGAGAGTACCTACGAGCAGTACTTC

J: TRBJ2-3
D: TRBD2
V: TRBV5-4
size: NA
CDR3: CASSLVRGGAADTQYF
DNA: TGTGCCAGCAGCTTGGTGCGCGGGGGGGCCGCAGATACGCAGTATTTT

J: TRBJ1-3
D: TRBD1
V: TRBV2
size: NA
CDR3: CASSVSGTGDGNTIYF
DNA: TGTGCCAGCAGTGTGAGCGGGACAGGGGATGGAAACACCATATATTTT

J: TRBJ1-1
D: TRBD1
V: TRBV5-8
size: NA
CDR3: CASSRTGQGTGNTEAFF
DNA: TGTGCCAGCAGCCGTACGGGACAGGGGACGGGCAACACTGAAGCTTTCTTT

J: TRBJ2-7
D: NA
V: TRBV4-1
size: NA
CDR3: CASSQDQTGYEQYF
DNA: TGCGCCAGCAGCCAAGATCAGACCGGGTACGAGCAGTACTTC

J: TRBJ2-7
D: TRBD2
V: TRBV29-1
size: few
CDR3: CSVEGRRGSSYEQYF
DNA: TGCAGCGTTGAAGGGCGGCGCGGGAGCTCCTACGAGCAGTACTTC

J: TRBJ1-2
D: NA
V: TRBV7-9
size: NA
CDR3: CASSLLRGDYGYTF
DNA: TGTGCCAGCAGCTTACTCAGGGGAGACTATGGCTACACCTTC

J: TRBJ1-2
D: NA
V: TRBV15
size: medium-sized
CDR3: CATSRERVGYGYTF
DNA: TGTGCCACCAGCAGAGAGCGTGTGGGCTATGGCTACACCTTC

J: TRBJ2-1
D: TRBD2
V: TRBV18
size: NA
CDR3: CASSLSGSHDNEQFF
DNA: TGTGCCAGCTCACTTAGCGGGAGTCACGACAATGAGCAGTTCTTC

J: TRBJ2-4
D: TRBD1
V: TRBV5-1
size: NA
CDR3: CASSFPAGDRENIQYF
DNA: TGCGCCAGCAGCTTTCCCGCCGGGGACAGGGAAAACATTCAGTACTTC

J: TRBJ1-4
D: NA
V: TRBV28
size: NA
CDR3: CASSLTGRHEKLFF
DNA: TGTGCCAGCAGCCTGACAGGACGCCATGAAAAACTGTTTTTT

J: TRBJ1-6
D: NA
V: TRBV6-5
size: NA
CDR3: CASSYSLGRNSPLHF
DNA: TGTGCCAGCAGTTACTCGCTTGGGAGGAATTCACCCCTCCACTTT

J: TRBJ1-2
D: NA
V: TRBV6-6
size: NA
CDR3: CASSYPWGSPLYGYTF
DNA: TGTGCCAGCAGTTACCCGTGGGGGTCCCCCCTCTATGGCTACACCTTC

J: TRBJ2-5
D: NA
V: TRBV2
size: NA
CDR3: CASITVDPLLPQETQYF
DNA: TGTGCCAGCATAACGGTAGACCCCCTACTGCCTCAAGAGACCCAGTACTTC

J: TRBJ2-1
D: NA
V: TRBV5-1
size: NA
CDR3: CASSLADTVNEQFF
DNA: TGCGCCAGCAGCTTGGCCGATACGGTGAATGAGCAGTTCTTC

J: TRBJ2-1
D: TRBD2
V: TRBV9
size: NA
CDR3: CASSAPGTSGYNEQFF
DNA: TGTGCCAGCAGCGCTCCCGGGACTAGCGGTTACAATGAGCAGTTCTTC

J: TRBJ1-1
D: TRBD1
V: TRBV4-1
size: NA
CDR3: CASSQDDRDLVGAFF
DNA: TGCGCCAGCAGCCAAGATGACAGGGATTTAGTGGGAGCTTTCTTT

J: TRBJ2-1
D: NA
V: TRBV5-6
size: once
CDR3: CASSKNTGTVNLNEQFF
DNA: TGTGCCAGCAGCAAAAATACCGGGACCGTGAATTTGAATGAGCAGTTCTTC

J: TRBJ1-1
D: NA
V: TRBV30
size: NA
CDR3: CAWSRTAPKAFF
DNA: TGTGCCTGGAGCAGGACAGCCCCCAAAGCTTTCTTT

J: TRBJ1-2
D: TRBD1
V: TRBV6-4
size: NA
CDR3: CASSEGAGQGGYTF
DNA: TGTGCCAGCAGTGAAGGTGCTGGACAGGGGGGCTACACCTTC

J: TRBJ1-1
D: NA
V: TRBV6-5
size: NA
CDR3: CASSYGGTEAFF
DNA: TGTGCCAGCAGTTACGGAGGAACTGAAGCTTTCTTT

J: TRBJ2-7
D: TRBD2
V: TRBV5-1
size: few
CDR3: CASSPLQGNSGSNHEQYF
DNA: TGCGCCAGCAGCCCTTTACAGGGTAATAGCGGGAGTAACCACGAGCAGTACTTC

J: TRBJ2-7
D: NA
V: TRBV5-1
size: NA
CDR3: CASSGSHGLYEQYF
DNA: TGCGCCAGCAGTGGCTCCCACGGACTTTACGAGCAGTACTTC

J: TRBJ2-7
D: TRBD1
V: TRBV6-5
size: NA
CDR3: CAHGWGTGSYEQYF
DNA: TGTGCCCACGGGTGGGGGACAGGGTCCTACGAGCAGTACTTC

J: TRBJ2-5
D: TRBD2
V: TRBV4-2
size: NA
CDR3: CASSQDGASGRETQYF
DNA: TGTGCCAGCAGCCAAGATGGCGCTAGCGGGAGAGAGACCCAGTACTTC

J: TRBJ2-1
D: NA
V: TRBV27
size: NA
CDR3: CASSPDSGRNEQFF
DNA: TGTGCCAGCAGTCCCGACAGCGGTCGCAATGAGCAGTTCTTC

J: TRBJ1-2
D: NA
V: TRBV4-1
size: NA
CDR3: CASSQGESYGYTF
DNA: TGCGCCAGCAGCCAGGGCGAATCCTATGGCTACACCTTC

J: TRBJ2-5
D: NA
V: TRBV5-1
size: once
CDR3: CASGPGGVRETQYF
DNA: TGCGCCAGCGGACCTGGAGGAGTCAGGGAGACCCAGTACTTC

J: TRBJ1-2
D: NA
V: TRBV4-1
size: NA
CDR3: CASSQALFDGYTF
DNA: TGCGCCAGCAGCCAAGCCCTTTTCGATGGCTACACCTTC

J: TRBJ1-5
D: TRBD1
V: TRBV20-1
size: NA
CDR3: CSASRQGRGQPQHF
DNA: TGCAGTGCTAGTAGACAGGGCAGGGGTCAGCCCCAGCATTTT

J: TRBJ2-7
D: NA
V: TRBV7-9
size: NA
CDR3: CASSLVGGSEQYF
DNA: TGTGCCAGCAGCTTAGTTGGGGGAAGTGAGCAGTACTTC

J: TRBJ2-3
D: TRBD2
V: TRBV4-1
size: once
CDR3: CASSQKGLAGGPDTDTQYF
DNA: TGCGCCAGCAGCCAAAAGGGACTAGCGGGGGGGCCGGACACAGATACGCAGTATTTT

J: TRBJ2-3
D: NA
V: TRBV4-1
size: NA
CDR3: CASSLKFPGGDTQYF
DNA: TGCGCCAGCAGCCTAAAGTTCCCAGGAGGGGATACGCAGTATTTT